The 26 T cell receptor beta chains presented below share a single source sample, sequenced in a study of shared clonotypes between healthy human individuals. Assay used: immunoSEQ multiplex PCR; TCRdb lists only in-frame clones, some missing. The data show 450,000 to 600,000 clones, around 80% seen once. Sequences were obtained from PBMCs. The receptors derive from a woman in her thirties or forties in good health. Some clones in this sample may be carry-over from other donors' samples.

This clone was counted once. The chain employs TRBV10-3 and TRBJ2-7; 7 bases line up with TRBD1. The CDR3 totals 12 residues. Germline loops: CDR1 ENHRY, CDR2 SYGVKD. The V segment lost 10 bases and the J segment 2 bases; nucleotides outside the gene matches: 5. The CDR3 region is CATKTGTYEQYF. CDR3 DNA: TGTGCCACTAAGACAGGGACCTACGAGCAGTACTTC.

This chain links TRBV5-6 with TRBJ1-2, with D tentatively TRBD1 (6 bases). The ends were cut back, 3 bases at V and 8 bases at J, with 23 bases in the middle. The CDR3 runs to 16 residues. Looked up from germline, CDR1 is SGHDT and CDR2 is YYEEEE. The CDR3 bases are TGTGCCAGCAGCTCAAATGGGATCGACAGGCTTCGGGGCTACACCTTC. Protein product: CASSSNGIDRLRGYTF.

CDR3 residues: CASSLVTSGANVLTF. CDR3 coding DNA: TGTGCCAGCAGCTTGGTAACCTCTGGGGCCAACGTCCTGACTTTC. The chain has TRBV5-6 and TRBJ2-6; D unclear. Germline V gene lookup returns CDR1 SGHDT and CDR2 YYEEEE. CDR3 length: 15 amino acids. The V gene lost 0 bases and the J gene lost 0 bases, with 4 bases spanning the gap.

Turning to this clone: Other DNA sequences within the sample encode an identical CDR3. The chain recombines TRBV28 with TRBJ1-5, with D hard to call. Trimming removed 8 bases at V and 3 bases at J, with 8 bases between. Germline values: CDR1 MDHEN, CDR2 SYDVKM. The CDR3 runs 12 residues. The CDR3 sequence is CASRQPNQPQHF. CDR3 sequence (DNA): TGTGCCAGCCGCCAGCCCAATCAGCCCCAGCATTTT.

There are a few counts of this clone. The gene calls are TRBV28 and TRBJ2-3; 8 nucleotides match TRBD2. This CDR3 has 17 amino acids. Germline assignment: CDR1 MDHEN and CDR2 SYDVKM. Unmatched junction bases numbered 11, after V lost 6 bases and J lost 0 bases. The CDR3 DNA follows: TGTGCCAGCAGCTCCAGTGCGGGAGGCCCCAGCACAGATACGCAGTATTTT. Its protein is CASSSSAGGPSTDTQYF.

The rearrangement links TRBV7-9 to TRBJ2-3, with 11 bases identical to TRBD2. Trimming took 6 bases from V and 6 from J; bases not matched to a gene: 11. Germline V gene sequence: CDR1 SEHNR, CDR2 FQNEAQ (reference sequence). The CDR3 totals 16 residues. Written as DNA, the CDR3 is TGTGCCAGCAGACAGGGGACTAGCGGTCGGGGGGATACGCAGTATTTT. Encoded protein: CASRQGTSGRGDTQYF. Variable domain in full (rest from reference TRBV7-9 and TRBJ2-3): DTGVSQNPRHKITKRGQNVTFRCDPISEHNRLYWYRQTLGQGPEFLTYFQNEAQLEKSRLLSDRFSAERPKGSFSTLEIQRTEQGDSAMYLCASRQGTSGRGDTQYFGPGTRLTVL.

The chain has TRBV7-9 and TRBJ2-1; 8 positions agree with TRBD2. CDR3 length: 16 residues. Germline loops: CDR1 SEHNR, CDR2 FQNEAQ (reference sequence). Germline trimming cut 5 bases from V and 4 bases from J; bases unmatched to any gene: 10. CDR3 amino acids: CASSPPWREDYNEQFF. The DNA for the CDR3 is TGTGCCAGCAGCCCTCCCTGGCGGGAGGATTACAATGAGCAGTTCTTC. Full variable domain (remainder filled in from reference TRBV7-9 and TRBJ2-1): DTGVSQNPRHKITKRGQNVTFRCDPISEHNRLYWYRQTLGQGPEFLTYFQNEAQLEKSRLLSDRFSAERPKGSFSTLEIQRTEQGDSAMYLCASSPPWREDYNEQFFGPGTRLTVL.

This clone was seen a few times. V usage is TRBV18 and J usage is TRBJ2-7; 7 bases agree with TRBD1. CDR3 size: 14 residues. J was trimmed by 4 bases and V by 3 bases; bases with no gene match: 6. The germline V gene encodes CDR1 KGHSH and CDR2 LQKENI. In nucleotides, the CDR3 is TGTGCCAGCTCACCGGGACAGAAAGGGTACGAGCAGTACTTC. This sequence encodes CASSPGQKGYEQYF.

This rearrangement joins TRBV30 to TRBJ2-7, with D possibly matching TRBD2 (6 bases). The CDR3 has 14 residues. Trimming removed 0 bases at V and 4 bases at J, with 13 bases between. The V gene's germline CDR1 is GTSNPN and CDR2 SVGIG (reference sequence). CDR3 loop: CAWSVVFGRYEQYF. CDR3 DNA sequence: TGTGCCTGGAGTGTAGTTTTCGGGAGATACGAGCAGTACTTC. Full variable domain (rest looked up from reference TRBV30 and TRBJ2-7): SQTIHQWPATLVQPVGSPLSLECTVEGTSNPNLYWYRQAAGRGLQLLFYSVGIGQISSEVPQNLSASRPQDRQFILSSKKLLLSDSGFYLCAWSVVFGRYEQYFGPGTRLTVT.

The chain carries TRBV5-6 and TRBJ2-1; D is perhaps TRBD2 (5 bases). V gave up 4 bases and J gave up 3 bases, with 11 bases separating them. Germline assignment: CDR1 SGHDT and CDR2 YYEEEE. The CDR3 runs to 14 residues. CDR3 amino acids: CASSTLRDYNEQFF. The CDR3 DNA sequence: TGTGCCAGCAGCACCCTCCGGGACTACAATGAGCAGTTCTTC.

The chain uses TRBV7-2 and TRBJ1-1; 7 nucleotides line up with TRBD1. CDR1 and CDR2 (germline): SGHTA, FQGNSA. Trimming at V came to 4 bases and at J to 3 bases, leaving 8 bases not matched to a gene. This CDR3 has 15 residues. The CDR3 bases are TGTGCCAGCAGCTCGCGAACAGGGGCCGACACTGAAGCTTTCTTT. Translated: CASSSRTGADTEAFF.

This clone has more than one count but fewer than ten. The chain combines TRBV6-4 with TRBJ2-3, with a possible D match to TRBD1 (6 bases). The CDR3 runs 16 residues. V shed 5 bases and J shed 0 bases, with 15 bases lying between them. Germline V gene data show CDR1 as MRHNA and CDR2 as SNTAGT. The CDR3, as DNA: TGTGCCAGCAGTCCAGGGGCTGACTTCAGCACAGATACGCAGTATTTT. Translation: CASSPGADFSTDTQYF.

The chain combines TRBV28 with TRBJ1-2; the D gene is possibly TRBD1 (6 bases). This CDR3 has 14 amino acids. V gave up 3 bases and J gave up 3 bases, with 11 bases separating them. CDR1 is MDHEN and CDR2 is SYDVKM in the germline V gene. The CDR3 protein is CASSFPGGHYGYTF. CDR3 nucleotide sequence: TGTGCCAGCAGTTTTCCCGGGGGGCACTATGGCTACACCTTC.

A single count supports this clone. V is TRBV29-1 and J is TRBJ2-7; TRBD2 might be the D (6 bases). V was cut by 6 bases and J by 7 bases, with 16 bases left in between. The CDR3 has 12 residues. Germline lookup yields CDR1 SQVTM and CDR2 ANQGSEA. The CDR3 DNA sequence: TGCAGCGTGGGTAGGACTACGACAGAGCAGTACTTC. It codes for CSVGRTTTEQYF.

The V gene is TRBV5-4, the J gene TRBJ2-3; weak D call: TRBD2 (5 bases). The CDR3 sequence is 12 residues long. V was shortened by 4 bases and J by 6 bases, with 9 bases between the two germline ends. CDR1 is SGHNT and CDR2 is YYREEE in the germline V gene (reference sequence). Here the CDR3 reads CASSATGDTQYF. The CDR3 DNA reads as TGTGCCAGCAGCGCCACGGGGGATACGCAGTATTTT.

The rearrangement joins TRBV29-1 to TRBJ2-1, with unresolved D. There are 14 residues in the CDR3. Per germline, CDR1 SQVTM and CDR2 ANQGSEA. The V and J ends lost 4 bases and 1 base respectively, with 11 bases between them. The CDR3 spells CSVVLLRSYNEQFF. CDR3 DNA sequence: TGCAGCGTTGTTCTCCTGAGGTCCTACAATGAGCAGTTCTTC.

This CDR3 is CASSPSGGSGAYGYTF. In nucleotides, the CDR3 is TGTGCCAGCTCACCATCGGGGGGCAGCGGGGCCTATGGCTACACCTTC. The rearrangement uses TRBV18 and TRBJ1-2; D possibly corresponds to TRBD1 (6 bases). Trimming took off 2 bases at V and 4 bases at J, with 17 bases between the two ends. The CDR3 contains 16 residues. Germline V gene data show CDR1 as KGHSH and CDR2 as LQKENI.

As to this clone: One junction end does not reproduce the germline sequence, and a read error may be involved. The chain employs TRBV4-2 and TRBJ2-3, with 12 bases matching TRBD2. The CDR3 is 16 amino acids. Germline CDR1 reads LGHNA; CDR2 reads YNFKEQ. As DNA, the CDR3 is TGTGCCAGCAGTCAAGCCCTAGCGGGAGGGCCAGATACGCAGTATTTT. This codes for CASSQALAGGPDTQYF.

V usage is TRBV27 and J usage is TRBJ2-3, with 9 nucleotides matching TRBD2. Trimming took 2 bases from V and 6 from J; bases not matched to a gene: 9. The CDR3 spans 16 residues. Germline V gene sequence: CDR1 MNHEY, CDR2 SMNVEV (reference sequence). The CDR3 is CASSLVGAGGPDTQYF. CDR3 bases: TGTGCCAGCAGTTTAGTCGGGGCGGGAGGGCCGGATACGCAGTATTTT.

The chain links TRBV6-5 to TRBJ1-1, with TRBD1 identical over 9 bases. Germline V lookup: CDR1 MNHEY, CDR2 SVGAGI. CDR3 size: 14 residues. J was trimmed by 7 bases and V by 6 bases; bases with no gene match: 9. This chain's CDR3 is CASRRTGVRDEAFF. The CDR3 DNA follows: TGTGCCAGCAGGAGGACAGGGGTTCGGGATGAAGCTTTCTTT.

The chain links TRBV7-3 to TRBJ2-2, with no clear D. The germline V and J ends were trimmed by 1 base and 1 base, with 7 bases remaining between them. The germline CDR1 and CDR2 sequences are SGHTA and FQGTGA. This CDR3 region has 15 residues. CDR3 sequence reads: CASSLMSGNTGELFF. The CDR3 DNA follows: TGTGCCAGCAGCTTAATGTCTGGGAACACCGGGGAGCTGTTTTTT. The entire variable domain, with the rest obtained from reference TRBV7-3 and TRBJ2-2, is as follows: GAGVSQTPSNKVTEKGKYVELRCDPISGHTALYWYRQSLGQGPEFLIYFQGTGAADDSGLPNDRFFAVRPEGSVSTLKIQRTERGDSAVYLCASSLMSGNTGELFFGEGSRLTVL.

DNA of the CDR3: TGTGCCAGCAGCTTAATGGCGGGGGACACTGAAGCTTTCTTT. This codes for CASSLMAGDTEAFF. The rearrangement uses TRBV7-3 and TRBJ1-1; TRBD1 is a possible D gene (5 bases). The V and J ends lost 1 base and 3 bases respectively, with 9 bases between them. CDR1 and CDR2 from the germline V gene are SGHTA and FQGTGA. This CDR3 spans 14 amino acids. Variable domain in full (rest from reference TRBV7-3 and TRBJ1-1): GAGVSQTPSNKVTEKGKYVELRCDPISGHTALYWYRQSLGQGPEFLIYFQGTGAADDSGLPNDRFFAVRPEGSVSTLKIQRTERGDSAVYLCASSLMAGDTEAFFGQGTRLTVV.

The CDR3 nucleotides read TGTGCCAGCAGTGTGGGCACTGGGGCCAACGTCCTGACTTTC. The encoded protein is CASSVGTGANVLTF. The chain combines TRBV6-4 with TRBJ2-6; D call uncertain. V was shortened by 4 bases and J by 2 bases, with 6 bases between the two germline ends. Germline CDR1 MRHNA, CDR2 SNTAGT. The CDR3 sequence is 14 residues long.

In this sample, this clone turned up a few times. The rearrangement joins TRBV9 to TRBJ2-5; 11 bases match TRBD2. CDR3 length: 16 residues. V trimming: 0 bases; J trimming: 1 base; junction bases outside the gene matches: 2. Looked up from germline, CDR1 is SGDLS and CDR2 is YYNGEE. CDR3 loop: CASSVGLAGPQETQYF. CDR3 nucleotides: TGTGCCAGCAGCGTAGGACTAGCGGGACCCCAAGAGACCCAGTACTTC.

Remarks on this clone: A read error may be the cause here, since a much bigger clone is one base away. The CDR3 is CASSRRPQKTQYF. The CDR3 DNA reads as TGTGCCAGCTCCCGGAGGCCCCAAAAGACCCAGTACTTC. The rearrangement joins TRBV27 to TRBJ2-5, with TRBD2 as a possible D gene (5 bases). There are 13 residues in the CDR3. The germline gives CDR1 MNHEY, CDR2 SMNVEV (reference sequence).

This chain joins TRBV14 and TRBJ1-5; TRBD1 might be the D (6 bases). The V end was cut by 6 bases, the J end by 4 bases, with 16 bases between. Per germline, CDR1 SGHDN and CDR2 FVKESK. The CDR3 sequence is 15 residues long. CDR3 bases: TGTGCCAGCAGTCGACAACAGGGTGCAAATCAGCCCCAGCATTTT. As protein: CASSRQQGANQPQHF.